The rows below give T cell receptor beta chains drawn from one sample of a study of cytomegalovirus exposure and HLA in healthy donors. Data came from immunoSEQ multiplex PCR; TCRdb stores just in-frame clones and leaves some out. The table shows hundreds of thousands of clones, with more than 75% occurring only once. Sequencing was done on a sample of PBMCs. Receptors originate from a middle-aged man in good health and CMV-seropositive. Both conserved end residues are part of each CDR3. D genes are given only for firm matches. Where a row states a size, it is once, few, many or the class of an expanded clone; other rows omit it.

v_gene: TRBV6-5
abundance: few
j_gene: TRBJ2-7
d_gene: .
CDR3aa: CASRQRQFSSYEQYF
CDR3nt: TGTGCCAGCAGACAGAGACAGTTCAGCTCCTACGAGCAGTACTTC

v_gene: TRBV30
abundance: .
j_gene: TRBJ2-7
d_gene: .
CDR3aa: CAWSRRGRPYEQYF
CDR3nt: TGTGCCTGGAGTCGGCGCGGGCGGCCCTACGAGCAGTACTTC

v_gene: TRBV18
abundance: few
j_gene: TRBJ1-1
d_gene: TRBD1
CDR3aa: CASSPDRGETEAFF
CDR3nt: TGTGCCAGCTCGCCCGACAGGGGGGAAACTGAAGCTTTCTTT

v_gene: TRBV7-3
abundance: few
j_gene: TRBJ2-3
d_gene: TRBD1
CDR3aa: CASSLQGAPADTQYF
CDR3nt: TGTGCCAGCAGCCTTCAGGGGGCGCCGGCAGATACGCAGTATTTT

v_gene: TRBV28
abundance: .
j_gene: TRBJ2-1
d_gene: .
CDR3aa: CATSAELYNEQFF
CDR3nt: TGTGCCACCTCTGCGGAGTTGTACAATGAGCAGTTCTTC

v_gene: TRBV5-1
abundance: .
j_gene: TRBJ1-1
d_gene: TRBD1
CDR3aa: CASSAGTGSEEAFF
CDR3nt: TGCGCCAGCAGCGCCGGGACAGGGAGTGAGGAAGCTTTCTTT

v_gene: TRBV11-2
abundance: .
j_gene: TRBJ2-2
d_gene: TRBD1
CDR3aa: CASSFRQGKNTGELFF
CDR3nt: TGTGCCAGCAGCTTTCGACAGGGCAAGAACACCGGGGAGCTGTTTTTT

v_gene: TRBV18
abundance: few
j_gene: TRBJ2-1
d_gene: TRBD1
CDR3aa: CASSQGQASYTYNEQFF
CDR3nt: TGTGCCAGCTCACAAGGACAGGCCTCCTACACCTACAATGAGCAGTTCTTC

v_gene: TRBV5-8
abundance: .
j_gene: TRBJ1-2
d_gene: .
CDR3aa: CASSWSGGGYGYTF
CDR3nt: TGTGCCAGCAGCTGGAGTGGGGGCGGCTATGGCTACACCTTC

v_gene: TRBV5-1
abundance: .
j_gene: TRBJ1-3
d_gene: TRBD1
CDR3aa: CASSWDSSGNTIYF
CDR3nt: TGCGCCAGCAGCTGGGACAGCTCTGGAAACACCATATATTTT

v_gene: TRBV6-5
abundance: .
j_gene: TRBJ2-1
d_gene: TRBD2
CDR3aa: CASRSQTSDEQFF
CDR3nt: TGTGCCAGCAGGTCCCAGACTAGCGATGAGCAGTTCTTC

v_gene: TRBV11-2
abundance: .
j_gene: TRBJ1-2
d_gene: TRBD1
CDR3aa: CASSSNRGLEGYTF
CDR3nt: TGTGCCAGCAGCTCAAACAGGGGATTAGAAGGCTACACCTTC

v_gene: TRBV6-6
abundance: .
j_gene: TRBJ1-6
d_gene: TRBD1
CDR3aa: CASSSGGTNSPLHF
CDR3nt: TGTGCCAGCAGCTCAGGGGGTACGAATTCACCCCTCCACTTT

v_gene: TRBV4-1
abundance: .
j_gene: TRBJ1-5
d_gene: TRBD1
CDR3aa: CASSQGGAGGFRQPQHF
CDR3nt: TGCGCCAGCAGCCAAGGGGGGGCAGGGGGCTTTAGGCAGCCCCAGCATTTT

v_gene: TRBV5-6
abundance: .
j_gene: TRBJ2-3
d_gene: .
CDR3aa: CASSFREFTDTQYF
CDR3nt: TGTGCCAGCAGCTTCCGGGAGTTTACAGATACGCAGTATTTT

v_gene: TRBV18
abundance: .
j_gene: TRBJ1-5
d_gene: TRBD1
CDR3aa: CASSHGQGGQPQHF
CDR3nt: TGTGCCAGCTCGCACGGACAGGGCGGACAGCCCCAGCATTTT

v_gene: TRBV14
abundance: .
j_gene: TRBJ2-1
d_gene: .
CDR3aa: CASSPRGGHISYNEQFF
CDR3nt: TGTGCCAGCAGCCCCCGCGGCGGGCATATCTCCTACAATGAGCAGTTCTTC

v_gene: TRBV6-6
abundance: .
j_gene: TRBJ1-5
d_gene: TRBD1
CDR3aa: CASKIGTGVHQPQHF
CDR3nt: TGTGCCAGCAAAATCGGGACAGGCGTTCATCAGCCCCAGCATTTT

v_gene: TRBV7-9
abundance: .
j_gene: TRBJ1-1
d_gene: TRBD1
CDR3aa: CASSWDRSEAFF
CDR3nt: TGTGCCAGCAGCTGGGACAGATCTGAAGCTTTCTTT

v_gene: TRBV7-8
abundance: .
j_gene: TRBJ1-2
d_gene: .
CDR3aa: CASSLVREGYTF
CDR3nt: TGTGCCAGCAGCTTAGTTCGGGAGGGCTACACCTTC

v_gene: TRBV27
abundance: .
j_gene: TRBJ2-7
d_gene: TRBD1
CDR3aa: CASRRQGTYEQYF
CDR3nt: TGTGCCAGCAGGCGACAGGGGACATACGAGCAGTACTTC

v_gene: TRBV27
abundance: .
j_gene: TRBJ1-5
d_gene: .
CDR3aa: CASSQGSGNQPQHF
CDR3nt: TGTGCCAGCAGTCAGGGAAGCGGCAATCAGCCCCAGCATTTT

v_gene: TRBV5-1
abundance: .
j_gene: TRBJ2-5
d_gene: TRBD2
CDR3aa: CASSGTSGQETQYF
CDR3nt: TGCGCCAGCAGCGGGACTAGCGGGCAAGAGACCCAGTACTTC

v_gene: TRBV30
abundance: .
j_gene: TRBJ1-1
d_gene: .
CDR3aa: CAWSDQNTEAFF
CDR3nt: TGTGCCTGGAGTGATCAGAACACTGAAGCTTTCTTT

v_gene: TRBV20-1
abundance: .
j_gene: TRBJ2-1
d_gene: .
CDR3aa: CSARPTPEQFF
CDR3nt: TGCAGTGCTAGGCCTACCCCAGAGCAGTTCTTC